This TCR beta chain was identified in a study of control samples from healthy donors and cancer patients. Concerning this clone itself: An end of the junction does not agree with germline; a read error may underlie this.

Profiling relied on immunoSEQ multiplex PCR, and the TCRdb table lists in-frame clones only, not all of them. The table includes around 75,000 clones, approximately 87% detected once. CDR1 and CDR2 from the germline V gene are SGDLS and YYNGEE. CDR3 length: 14 residues. Sequences were obtained from blood. The chain employs TRBV9 and TRBJ2-7; D unclear. This receptor was obtained from a man aged 50 to 59 in good health. In DNA, the CDR3 is TGTACCAGCAGCGTTGCCCTCAGCTCCTACGAGCAGTACTTC. Protein product: CTSSVALSSYEQYF. Full variable domain (missing parts from reference TRBV9 and TRBJ2-7): DSGVTQTPKHLITATGQRVTLRCSPRSGDLSVYWYQQSLDQGLQFLIQYYNGEERAKGNILERFSAQQFPDLHSELNLSSLELGDSALYFCTSSVALSSYEQYFGPGTRLTVT.